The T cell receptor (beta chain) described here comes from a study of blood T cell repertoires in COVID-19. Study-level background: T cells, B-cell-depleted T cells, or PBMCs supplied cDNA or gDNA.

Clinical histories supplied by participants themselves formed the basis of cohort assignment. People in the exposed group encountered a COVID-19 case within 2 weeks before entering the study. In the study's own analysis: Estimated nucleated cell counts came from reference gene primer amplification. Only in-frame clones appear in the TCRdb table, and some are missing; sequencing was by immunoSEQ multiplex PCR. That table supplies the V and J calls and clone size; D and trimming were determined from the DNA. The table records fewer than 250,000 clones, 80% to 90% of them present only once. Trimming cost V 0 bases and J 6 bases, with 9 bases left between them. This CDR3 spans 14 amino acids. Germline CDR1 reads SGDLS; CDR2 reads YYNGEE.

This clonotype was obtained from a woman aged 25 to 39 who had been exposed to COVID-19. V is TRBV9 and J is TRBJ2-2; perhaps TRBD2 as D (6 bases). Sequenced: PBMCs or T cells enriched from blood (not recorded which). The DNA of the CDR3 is TGTGCCAGCAGCGTAGGGGAGCGGGCCGGGGAGCTGTTTTTT. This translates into CASSVGERAGELFF.